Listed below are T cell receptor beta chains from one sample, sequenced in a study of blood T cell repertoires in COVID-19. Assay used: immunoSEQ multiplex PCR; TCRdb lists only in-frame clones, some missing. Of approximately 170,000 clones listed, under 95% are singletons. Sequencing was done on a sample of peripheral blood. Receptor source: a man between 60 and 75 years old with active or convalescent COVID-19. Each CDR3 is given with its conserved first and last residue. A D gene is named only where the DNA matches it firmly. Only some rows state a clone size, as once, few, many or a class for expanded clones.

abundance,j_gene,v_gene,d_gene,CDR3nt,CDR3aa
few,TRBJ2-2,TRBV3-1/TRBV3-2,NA,TGTGCCAGCAGCCAAGAGGGCTTGAACACCGGGGAGCTGTTTTTT,CASSQEGLNTGELFF
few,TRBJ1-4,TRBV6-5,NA,TGTGCCAGCAGCCGTACAGGGACAACTAATGAAAAACTGTTTTTT,CASSRTGTTNEKLFF
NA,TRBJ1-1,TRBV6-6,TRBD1,TGTGCCAGCAGTACAGGGGGCTCGGACACTGAAGCTTTCTTT,CASSTGGSDTEAFF
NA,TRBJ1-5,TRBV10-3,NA,TGTGCCATCAGTGAGTCATGGGGCGCAGATAGCAATCAGCCCCAGCATTTT,CAISESWGADSNQPQHF
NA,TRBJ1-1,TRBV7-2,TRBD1,TGTGCCAGCAGCTTAGAGGGTGGCAGGGGGGACACTGAAGCTTTCTTT,CASSLEGGRGDTEAFF
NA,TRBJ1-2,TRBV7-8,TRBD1,TGTGCCAGCAGCTTATTAATACAGGGGGCGGGAAGTGGCTACACCTTC,CASSLLIQGAGSGYTF
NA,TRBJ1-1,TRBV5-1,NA,TGCGCCAGCAGACTCGACAGATTTAACACTGAAGCTTTCTTT,CASRLDRFNTEAFF
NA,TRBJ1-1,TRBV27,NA,TGTGCCAGCACCCCCTCACAGGGTCGGTTTGGGGAAGCTTTCTTT,CASTPSQGRFGEAFF
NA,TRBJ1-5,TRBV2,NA,TGTGCCAGCCGAAGTCCTCAGGGCTATAGCAATCAGCCCCAGCATTTT,CASRSPQGYSNQPQHF
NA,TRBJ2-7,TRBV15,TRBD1,TGTGCCACCAGCAGCCAACAGGGGTCGGACGAGCAGTACTTC,CATSSQQGSDEQYF
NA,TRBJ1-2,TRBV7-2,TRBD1,TGTGCCAGCAGCGCCTGGACAGGGCTGGGCTACACCTTC,CASSAWTGLGYTF
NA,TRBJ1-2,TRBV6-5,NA,TGTGCCAGCAGAGGTCCAGATCGGAGTTCCTATGGCTACACCTTC,CASRGPDRSSYGYTF
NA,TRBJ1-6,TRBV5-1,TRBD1,TGCGCCAGCAGCGGGGGACAGGGGATGAATTCACCCCTCCACTTT,CASSGGQGMNSPLHF
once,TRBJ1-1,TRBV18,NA,TGTGCCAGCTCACTGTCCGAGGGGGACGGAGCTTTCTTT,CASSLSEGDGAFF
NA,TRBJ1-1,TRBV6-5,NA,TGTGCCAGCAGGATTTACCAGACTGAAGCTTTCTTT,CASRIYQTEAFF
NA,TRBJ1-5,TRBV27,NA,TGTGCCAGCAGCTCAGGGTGGCTTCGCAATCAGCCCCAGCATTTT,CASSSGWLRNQPQHF
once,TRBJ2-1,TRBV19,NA,TGTGCCAGTAGTATAGACGGGAGATCCAACAATGAGCAGTTCTTC,CASSIDGRSNNEQFF
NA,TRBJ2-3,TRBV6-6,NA,TGTGCCAGCAGTTACCTGACCGGAGGCACAGATACGCAGTATTTT,CASSYLTGGTDTQYF
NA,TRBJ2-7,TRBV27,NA,TGTGCCAGCAGTTATGGGGGGTCGGCGGTCCACGAGCAGTACTTC,CASSYGGSAVHEQYF
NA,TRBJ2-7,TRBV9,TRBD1,TGTGCCAGCAGCCGGACCCGGGACAGGGGCTCCTACGAGCAGTACTTC,CASSRTRDRGSYEQYF
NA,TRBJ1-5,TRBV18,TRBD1,TGTGCCAGCTCACCACAGGACAGGGCAGGTCAGCCCCAGCATTTT,CASSPQDRAGQPQHF
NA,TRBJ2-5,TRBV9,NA,TGTGCCAGCAGCCCCACTGGGGCGGAAGTACAAGAGACCCAGTACTTC,CASSPTGAEVQETQYF
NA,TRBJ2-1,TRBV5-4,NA,TGTGCCAGCAGTAGACGGCAGGGGATTAGAGATGAGCAGTTCTTC,CASSRRQGIRDEQFF
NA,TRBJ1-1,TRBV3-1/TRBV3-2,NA,TGTGCCAGCACTCTAAATCGGGGCACTGAAGCTTTCTTT,CASTLNRGTEAFF
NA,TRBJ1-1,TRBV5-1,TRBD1,TGCGCCAGCAGCTCGGGGGACAGGGCGAACACTGAAGCTTTCTTT,CASSSGDRANTEAFF
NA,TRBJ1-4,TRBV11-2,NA,TGTGCCAGCAGCTACCGAGGGGGGGGAGAAAAACTGTTTTTT,CASSYRGGGEKLFF
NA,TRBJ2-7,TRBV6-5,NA,TGTGCCAGCAGCGAGACTAGGGGCGAGCAGTACTTC,CASSETRGEQYF
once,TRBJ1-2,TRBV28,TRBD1,TGTGCCAGCAGTCGGGCGGACAGGGGTGGCGGCTACACCTTC,CASSRADRGGGYTF
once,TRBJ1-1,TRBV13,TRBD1,TGTGCCAGCAGCCCCGGGACAGGGGGATCAGCTTTCTTT,CASSPGTGGSAFF
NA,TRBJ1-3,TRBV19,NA,TGTGCCAGTAGTATAGATCGGCAGGGGTCGGTGGCTGGAAACACCATATATTTT,CASSIDRQGSVAGNTIYF
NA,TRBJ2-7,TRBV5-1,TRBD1,TGCGCCAGCAGCCCGGGACAGTCCTACGAGCAGTACTTC,CASSPGQSYEQYF
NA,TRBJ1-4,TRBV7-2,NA,TGTGCCAGCAGCCAACAGGCTATTAATGAAAAACTGTTTTTT,CASSQQAINEKLFF
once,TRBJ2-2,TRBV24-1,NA,TGTGCCACTCAAGGTGGGGTCGGAGGCACCGGGGAGCTGTTTTTT,CATQGGVGGTGELFF
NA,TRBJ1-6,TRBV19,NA,TGTGCCAGTAGTATCGACAGCGCCAATTCACCCCTCCACTTT,CASSIDSANSPLHF
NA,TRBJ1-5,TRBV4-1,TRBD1,TGCGCCAGCAGCCAACACCGGGACAGGGGACGGGATCAGCCCCAGCATTTT,CASSQHRDRGRDQPQHF
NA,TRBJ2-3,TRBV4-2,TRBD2,TGTGCCAGCAGCCAGTCGGGACTAGCGGGGGGGAGCACAGATACGCAGTATTTT,CASSQSGLAGGSTDTQYF
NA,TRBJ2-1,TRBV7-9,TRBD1,TGTGCCAGCAGTTCAGGGGGAGACAGGGGCCTCATCTACAATGAGCAGTTCTTC,CASSSGGDRGLIYNEQFF
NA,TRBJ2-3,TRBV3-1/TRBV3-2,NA,TGTGCCAGCAGCCAAGAAGCCGGGAGTAACACAGATACGCAGTATTTT,CASSQEAGSNTDTQYF
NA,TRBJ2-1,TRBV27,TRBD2,TGTGCCAGCAGTCATTTGGGGAATCCGACTCTCAGCGGGAGCTCCTACAATGAGCAGTTCTTC,CASSHLGNPTLSGSSYNEQFF
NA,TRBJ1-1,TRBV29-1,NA,TGCAGCGTTGAAGGTTGGGGCACCGCTGAAGCTTTCTTT,CSVEGWGTAEAFF
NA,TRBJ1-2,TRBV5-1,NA,TGCGCCAGCAGCTTGCACAGGGACGATGGCTACACCTTC,CASSLHRDDGYTF
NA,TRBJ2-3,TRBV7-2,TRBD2,TGTGCCAGCAGCCGTATGAGCGGGAGGGCCACAGATACGCAGTATTTT,CASSRMSGRATDTQYF
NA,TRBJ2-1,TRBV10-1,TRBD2,TGCGCCAGCAGTTCGGGCGGGGGGGCCTACAATGAGCAGTTCTTC,CASSSGGGAYNEQFF
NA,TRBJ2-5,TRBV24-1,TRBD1,TGTGCCACCAGTGATTCAGTGACAGGGCCCTCGGAGACCCAGTACTTC,CATSDSVTGPSETQYF
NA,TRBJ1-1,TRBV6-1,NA,TGTGCCAGCAGTGAAATGGTCCTAAACACTGAAGCTTTCTTT,CASSEMVLNTEAFF
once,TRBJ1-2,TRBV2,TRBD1,TGTGCCAGCGGGACAGGCTATGGCTACACCTTC,CASGTGYGYTF
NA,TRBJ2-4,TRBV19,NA,TGTGCCAGTAGTACACCCACAGAAAACATTCAGTACTTC,CASSTPTENIQYF
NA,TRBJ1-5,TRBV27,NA,TGTGCCAGCAGGGTCAATTCAGGGGTCGGCAATCAGCCCCAGCATTTT,CASRVNSGVGNQPQHF
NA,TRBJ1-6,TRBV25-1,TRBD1,TGTGCCAGCAGTGACCACAGGGGCAATGGATCACCCCTCCACTTT,CASSDHRGNGSPLHF
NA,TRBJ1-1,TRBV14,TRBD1,TGTGCCAGCAGCCCCGGCAGGGGGCTCGGTCACACTGAAGCTTTCTTT,CASSPGRGLGHTEAFF